This T cell receptor beta chain was observed in a study of response to subunit inactivated influenza vaccine. This clonotype has just a few counts. No antigen is known for it. This CDR3 comprises 14 residues. V was pared by 6 bases and J by 5 bases, with 7 bases of the junction left unmatched. CDR1 and CDR2 (germline): MNHNS, SASEGT. Study conclusions and caveats: Only a handful of new T cells, the authors suggested, are recruited with each seasonal influenza vaccination.

TCRdb redid the calling of the RT-PCR reads with MiXCR, one entry per CDR3 protein. The sample has under 950,000 distinct CDR3 sequences, 21% seen once. The TCR originated in a man in his fifties or sixties who received an inactivated influenza vaccine. Sample: PBMCs from blood, taken roughly 5 days after vaccination. The chain has TRBV6-1 and TRBJ2-3; 8 bases line up with TRBD2. This CDR3 is CASSPGREEDTQYF. The DNA of the CDR3 is TGTGCCAGCAGCCCGGGGCGGGAGGAAGATACGCAGTATTTT.